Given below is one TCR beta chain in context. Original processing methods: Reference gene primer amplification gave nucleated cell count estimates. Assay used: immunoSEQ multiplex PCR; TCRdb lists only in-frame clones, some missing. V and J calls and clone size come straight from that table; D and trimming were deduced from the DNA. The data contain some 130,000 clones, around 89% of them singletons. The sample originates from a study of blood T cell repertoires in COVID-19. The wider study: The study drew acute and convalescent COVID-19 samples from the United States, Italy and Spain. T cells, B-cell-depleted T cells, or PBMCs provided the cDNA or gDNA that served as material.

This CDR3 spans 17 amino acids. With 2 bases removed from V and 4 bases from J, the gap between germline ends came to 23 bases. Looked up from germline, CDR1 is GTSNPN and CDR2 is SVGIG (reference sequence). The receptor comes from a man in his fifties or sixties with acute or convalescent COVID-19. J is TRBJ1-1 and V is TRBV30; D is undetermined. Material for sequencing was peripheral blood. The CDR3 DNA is TGTGCCTGGAGTAGGCGGCAGTCGACGCACTTGGGCACTGAAGCTTTCTTT. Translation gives CAWSRRQSTHLGTEAFF. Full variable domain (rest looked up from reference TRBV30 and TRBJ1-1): SQTIHQWPATLVQPVGSPLSLECTVEGTSNPNLYWYRQAAGRGLQLLFYSVGIGQISSEVPQNLSASRPQDRQFILSSKKLLLSDSGFYLCAWSRRQSTHLGTEAFFGQGTRLTVV.